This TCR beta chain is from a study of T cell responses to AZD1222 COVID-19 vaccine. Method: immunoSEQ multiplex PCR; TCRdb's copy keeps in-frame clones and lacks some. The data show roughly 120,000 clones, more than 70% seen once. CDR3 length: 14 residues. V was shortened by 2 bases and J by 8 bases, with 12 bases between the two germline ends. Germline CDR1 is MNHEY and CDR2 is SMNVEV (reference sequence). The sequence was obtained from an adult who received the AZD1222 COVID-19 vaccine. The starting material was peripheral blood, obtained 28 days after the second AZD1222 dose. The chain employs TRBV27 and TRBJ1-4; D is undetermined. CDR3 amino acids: CASSLLGPGEKLFF. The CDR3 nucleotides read TGTGCCAGCAGTTTACTGGGTCCGGGGGAAAAACTGTTTTTT.